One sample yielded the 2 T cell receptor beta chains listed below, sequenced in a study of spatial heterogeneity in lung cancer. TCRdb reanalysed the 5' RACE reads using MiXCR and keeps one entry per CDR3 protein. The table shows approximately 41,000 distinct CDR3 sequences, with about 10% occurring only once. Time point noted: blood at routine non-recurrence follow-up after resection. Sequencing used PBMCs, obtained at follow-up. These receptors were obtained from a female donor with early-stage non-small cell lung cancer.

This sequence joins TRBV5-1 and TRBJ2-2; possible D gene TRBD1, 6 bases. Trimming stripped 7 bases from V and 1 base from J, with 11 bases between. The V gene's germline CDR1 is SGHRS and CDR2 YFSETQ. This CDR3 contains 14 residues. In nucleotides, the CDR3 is TGCGCCAGCGGGCTGGGACAGAACACCGGGGAGCTGTTTTTT. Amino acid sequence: CASGLGQNTGELFF.

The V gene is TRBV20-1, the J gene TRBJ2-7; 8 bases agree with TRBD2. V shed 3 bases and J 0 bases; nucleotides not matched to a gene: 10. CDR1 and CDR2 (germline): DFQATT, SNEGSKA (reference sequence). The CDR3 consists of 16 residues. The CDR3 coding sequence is TGCAGTGCTAGGACGGCTAGCGGGCTAAACTCCTACGAGCAGTACTTC. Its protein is CSARTASGLNSYEQYF.